This T cell receptor beta chain stems from a study of blood T cell repertoires in COVID-19. Study in general: Two negative PCRs, clearance, or symptom resolution characterized the recovered Cohort 3 donors. T cells, B-cell-depleted T cells, or PBMCs provided the cDNA or gDNA that served as material.

Participants, about 18 to 90 years old, spanned approximately 25 US areas. This clone has only a few counts. In the study's own analysis: Reference gene primers were amplified, and this amplification served to estimate nucleated cell counts. Method: immunoSEQ multiplex PCR; TCRdb's copy keeps in-frame clones and lacks some. That table gives V, J and clone size, and the DNA gave D and trimming. This sample has about 360,000 clones, with about 89% found just once. Sequencing used PBMCs or T cells enriched from blood (not recorded which). The receptor comes from a man in his forties in a cohort exposed to, infected with or recovered from COVID-19 (not recorded which).

The CDR3 nucleotides are TGTGCCAGCAGCGTAGTCGCAGGGCCAAATGAGCAGTTCTTC. Translating it yields CASSVVAGPNEQFF. The chain uses TRBV9 and TRBJ2-1, with D tentatively TRBD1 (5 bases). Trimming shortened V by 0 bases and J by 7 bases, and 11 bases separated the two germline ends. CDR3 length equals 14 residues. Looked up from germline, CDR1 is SGDLS and CDR2 is YYNGEE.